The clone carrying this TCR beta chain counts as medium-sized. The target antigen is unknown. Treatment described: roughly 10-day PBMC culture with coronavirus spike peptide pools or control peptides (ViraFEST assay). ViraFEST expanded antigen-specific T cells with peptide pools, then sequenced TCRs. The CDR3 runs to 13 residues. With 6 bases clipped from V and 7 bases from J, the junction kept 8 bases outside the gene matches. The sample belongs to a study of vaccination and CD4 T cells after COVID-19. Background on the study: Cellular stimulation was performed using overlapping spike peptides derived from SARS-CoV-2, HCoV-NL63, HCoV-OC43 and HCoV-229E.

Study observations and caveats: Clonotypes reactive to SARS-CoV-2 had a median that went up from approximately 21 to 38, but not significantly.

Once obtained from cultured CD4+ T cells, the DNA was sequenced using the Oncomine TCR Beta short-read assay. TCRdb re-analysed the PCR reads in MiXCR, keeping a single row per CDR3 protein. The sample lists more than 10,000 distinct CDR3 sequences; less than 70% were seen once. The chain has TRBV12-3 or TRBV12-4 and TRBJ2-7; 8 nucleotides agree with TRBD2. This TCR came from a human donor who had recovered from COVID-19. Sequenced sample: CD4+ T cells from blood, cultured in vitro. The CDR3 sequence: CASRRISGGEQYF. CDR3 DNA sequence: TGTGCCAGCAGGCGCATCTCGGGGGGGGAGCAGTACTTC.